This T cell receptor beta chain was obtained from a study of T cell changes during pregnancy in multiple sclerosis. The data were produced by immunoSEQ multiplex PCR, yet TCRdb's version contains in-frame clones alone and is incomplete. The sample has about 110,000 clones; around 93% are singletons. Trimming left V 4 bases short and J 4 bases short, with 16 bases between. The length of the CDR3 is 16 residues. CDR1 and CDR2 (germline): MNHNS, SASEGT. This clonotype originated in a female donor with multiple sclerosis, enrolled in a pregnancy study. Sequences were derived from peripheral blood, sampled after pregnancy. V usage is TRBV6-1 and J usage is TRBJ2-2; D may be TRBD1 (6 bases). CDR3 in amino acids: CASSAGRGEATGELFF. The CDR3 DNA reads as TGTGCCAGCAGTGCGGGCAGGGGCGAGGCCACCGGGGAGCTGTTTTTT.